The T cell receptor beta chain described here comes from a study of CD8+ T cells in alopecia areata. The study's findings and limits: It was less clear whether patients shared TCRs than it was in mice, possibly because of HLA.

As the sequencing template, cDNA was produced by extracting RNA and reverse transcribing it. Here immunoSEQ multiplex PCR was the method, and the copy in TCRdb shows in-frame clones only, minus some. The sample has around 150,000 clones, just over 65% seen once. Treatment indicated: oral pan-JAK inhibitor, 5-10 mg twice daily. With respect to this clone: Its antigen is as yet unknown.

The V gene end was trimmed by 5 bases and the J gene end by 7 bases; junction bases not matched to a gene: 13. This CDR3 comprises 15 residues. CDR1 is SNHLY, CDR2 FYNNEI, per germline. The sample in question was CD4+ T cells sorted from blood, obtained at week 4, from a patient treated with tofacitinib. V and J are TRBV2 and TRBJ1-2; TRBD1 agrees at 7 bases. This clonotype was sampled from a human donor with alopecia areata. CDR3 DNA: TGTGCCAGCAGTCAGTCCTCGACAGGGCAGGGTGGCTACACCTTC. This gives the protein CASSQSSTGQGGYTF.